The 6 T cell receptor beta chains below were found in one sample sequenced in a study of cytomegalovirus exposure and HLA in healthy donors. PCR was performed using 60 Vbeta and 13 Jbeta primers. TCRdb keeps only in-frame clones here, not all; method: immunoSEQ multiplex PCR. Counted here are around 150,000 clones, approximately 70% occurring once; the ten biggest clones make up about 15%. Sequenced sample: PBMCs. The receptors shown here come from a human donor in good health.

This clone was seen a handful of times. V is TRBV4-1 and J is TRBJ2-1, with D possibly being TRBD1 (6 bases). Trimming shortened V by 1 base and J by 2 bases, and 12 bases separated the two germline ends. The CDR3 is made up of 16 amino acids. Germline V gene data show CDR1 as MGHRA and CDR2 as YSYEKL. The CDR3 loop reads CASSQGWGRTYNEQFF. For the CDR3, the DNA is TGCGCCAGCAGCCAAGGATGGGGGCGTACCTACAATGAGCAGTTCTTC.

This chain connects TRBV11-2 to TRBJ2-7; 9 bases match TRBD2. The V gene end was trimmed by 5 bases and the J gene end by 3 bases; junction bases not matched to a gene: 8. This CDR3 comprises 15 residues. In germline, CDR1 is SGHAT, CDR2 FQNNGV. The CDR3 reads CASSQGLADGYEQYF. CDR3 nucleotides: TGTGCCAGCAGCCAGGGACTAGCTGACGGCTACGAGCAGTACTTC.

V usage is TRBV11-2 and J usage is TRBJ2-7, with 9 positions matching TRBD1. Germline V gene sequence: CDR1 SGHAT, CDR2 FQNNGV. The CDR3 totals 14 residues. Trimming took 5 bases from V and 4 from J; bases not matched to a gene: 6. CDR3 protein: CASSIRQGGYEQYF. In nucleotides, the CDR3 is TGTGCCAGCAGCATCCGACAGGGGGGATACGAGCAGTACTTC.

In this sample, this clone turned up once. V usage is TRBV6-1 and J usage is TRBJ2-7, with D possibly TRBD1 on 5 matching bases. This CDR3 comprises 11 residues. The ends were cut back, 8 bases at V and 4 bases at J, with 9 bases in the middle. Germline loops: CDR1 MNHNS, CDR2 SASEGT. In DNA, the CDR3 is TGTGCCAGCGGGGCAGTATACGAGCAGTACTTC. It is translated as CASGAVYEQYF.

V and J are TRBV10-3 and TRBJ1-3; 8 bases fit TRBD1. This CDR3 is 14 amino acids long. In germline, CDR1 is ENHRY, CDR2 SYGVKD. Unmatched junction bases numbered 6, after V lost 6 bases and J lost 5 bases. As DNA, the CDR3 is TGTGCCATCAGCATGACAGGGGAGAGAAACACCATATATTTT. This codes for CAISMTGERNTIYF.

The genes are TRBV7-9 and TRBJ1-2; 7 bases fit TRBD1. This CDR3 has 14 amino acids. V shed 3 bases, J shed 5 bases, and the junction held 6 bases outside the gene matches. The germline gives CDR1 SEHNR, CDR2 FQNEAQ (reference sequence). The CDR3 loop reads CASSFEGGAYGYTF. DNA of the CDR3: TGTGCCAGCAGCTTTGAAGGGGGCGCTTATGGCTACACCTTC.